This entry lists 18 T cell receptor beta chains sequenced from one sample in a study of PD-1 blockade in classical Hodgkin lymphoma. All patients experienced relapse after autologous stem cell transplantation, and brentuximab vedotin exposure was variable. Method: immunoSEQ multiplex PCR; TCRdb's copy keeps in-frame clones and lacks some. The table includes 45,000 or so clones, approximately 70% detected once. The specimen comprised peripheral blood mononuclear cells (PBMCs), sampled at baseline. The receptors derive from a human donor with classical Hodgkin lymphoma.

The chain has TRBV5-4 and TRBJ2-7, with a tentative D call TRBD1 (6 bases). Per the germline V gene, CDR1 is SGHNT and CDR2 is YYREEE (reference sequence). There are 14 residues in the CDR3. Between the trimmed V and J ends, which lost 4 bases and 3 bases, there was a span of 14 bases. CDR3 loop: CASSPDSDIYEQYF. CDR3 sequence (DNA): TGTGCCAGCAGCCCGGACAGCGATATCTACGAGCAGTACTTC.

This chain joins TRBV5-1 and TRBJ2-3; perhaps TRBD1 as D (5 bases). The CDR3 spans 15 residues. V lost 0 bases and J lost 6, with 14 bases in between. Germline V lookup: CDR1 SGHRS, CDR2 YFSETQ. CDR3 coding DNA: TGCGCCAGCAGCTTGGGTCAGGGTGGTTACGATACGCAGTATTTT. This gives the protein CASSLGQGGYDTQYF.

J is TRBJ1-2 and V is TRBV15; 8 bases align to TRBD1. The V and J ends lost 0 bases and 8 bases, in that order; junction bases with no gene match: 5. The CDR3 loop spans 14 amino acids. Germline V lookup: CDR1 LNHNV, CDR2 YYDKDF (reference sequence). The CDR3 region has the DNA TGTGCCACCAGCAGAGACAGGGGGCTAGAGGGCTACACCTTC. It translates to CATSRDRGLEGYTF.

The rearrangement uses TRBV21-1 and TRBJ1-1; no DNA check was done on the table's D call, TRBD1. TRBV21-1 is recorded as a pseudogene. The CDR3 is 16 amino acids. The CDR3 here is CASSPRRDSTNTEAFF. The CDR3 DNA reads as TGTGCCAGCAGCCCGAGGAGGGACAGCACGAACACTGAAGCTTTCTTT.

The gene calls are TRBV5-1 and TRBJ2-2; the match to TRBD2 covers 9 bases. CDR1 is SGHRS and CDR2 is YFSETQ in the germline V gene. Trimming at V came to 4 bases and at J to 1 base, leaving 5 bases not matched to a gene. The CDR3 loop spans 16 amino acids. CDR3 residues: CASSEGLAWNTGELFF. For the CDR3, the DNA is TGCGCCAGCAGCGAGGGACTAGCCTGGAACACCGGGGAGCTGTTTTTT.

V usage is TRBV5-1 and J usage is TRBJ1-6; 7 bases are a match to TRBD1. The CDR3 has 15 amino acids. The V segment lost 3 bases and the J segment 6 bases; nucleotides outside the gene matches: 6. Germline V CDR1 and CDR2: SGHRS, YFSETQ. The CDR3 sequence is CASSSDRPINSPLHF. The CDR3 DNA reads TGCGCCAGCAGCTCGGACAGGCCGATTAATTCACCCCTCCACTTT.

This clone has just one count. The chain is built from TRBV5-1 and TRBJ1-1; D not resolved. Germline V gene sequence: CDR1 SGHRS, CDR2 YFSETQ. The V end lost 4 bases, the J end lost 6 bases, and 19 bases lay between the germline ends. The length of the CDR3 is 15 residues. CDR3 nucleotide sequence: TGCGCCAGCAGCATGAATGGGGAAGGTTTATCTGAAGCTTTCTTT. Translating it yields CASSMNGEGLSEAFF.

Concerning this clone: No DNA is shown, since the ends of the CDR3 on it are uncertain; the CDR3 is the one TCRdb lists. This chain connects TRBV9 to TRBJ1-2; the table's D call, TRBD1, was not checked against the DNA. A total of 15 residues make up the CDR3, ends included. In germline, CDR1 is SGDLS, CDR2 YYNGEE. This CDR3 reads CASSSTSAGVHGYTF.

The rearrangement links TRBV5-1 to TRBJ2-7; tentatively, D is TRBD1 (5 bases). Germline assignment: CDR1 SGHRS and CDR2 YFSETQ. This CDR3 has 14 residues. V lost 1 base, J lost 1 base, and 9 bases lay in between. CDR3 region: CASSLWQGSYEQYF. CDR3 coding DNA: TGCGCCAGCAGCTTGTGGCAGGGTTCCTACGAGCAGTACTTC.

V usage is TRBV29-1 and J usage is TRBJ2-7, with D possibly matching TRBD1 (6 bases). The CDR3 consists of 14 residues. Trimming left V 2 bases short and J 5 bases short, with 16 bases between. Germline CDR1 SQVTM, CDR2 ANQGSEA. CDR3 sequence (DNA): TGCAGCGTTGAAAGGACAGAGTCCCCTAACGAGCAGTACTTC. Its protein is CSVERTESPNEQYF.

The chain links TRBV7-9 to TRBJ2-3; D might be TRBD2 (5 bases). The CDR3 spans 17 residues. The germline V and J ends were trimmed by 5 bases and 2 bases, with 20 bases remaining between them. Germline CDR1 and CDR2: SEHNR and FQNEAQ (reference sequence). CDR3 bases: TGTGCCAGCAGCCTAGGGCGTCACGAGGGTTTCACAGATACGCAGTATTTT. Translating gives CASSLGRHEGFTDTQYF. The variable domain in full, with the rest retrieved from reference TRBV7-9 and TRBJ2-3, is DTGVSQNPRHKITKRGQNVTFRCDPISEHNRLYWYRQTLGQGPEFLTYFQNEAQLEKSRLLSDRFSAERPKGSFSTLEIQRTEQGDSAMYLCASSLGRHEGFTDTQYFGPGTRLTVL.

This clone appeared a few times. The chain is built from TRBV10-3 and TRBJ1-1; D ambiguous. Germline-derived CDR1 and CDR2 are ENHRY and SYGVKD. The CDR3 is made up of 12 amino acids. V lost 2 bases and J 5 bases, leaving 6 bases between the germline ends. CDR3 region: CAISEEATEAFF. CDR3 DNA: TGTGCCATCAGTGAGGAAGCTACTGAAGCTTTCTTT.

This chain connects TRBV5-1 to TRBJ1-2, with 7 bases that match TRBD1. CDR1 and CDR2 from the germline V gene are SGHRS and YFSETQ. The CDR3 is made up of 15 amino acids. V gave up 4 bases and J gave up 4 bases; unmatched junction bases: 10. For the CDR3, the DNA is TGCGCCAGCAGCCCTAACAGGGGAGGGGTCTATGGCTACACCTTC. Its translation: CASSPNRGGVYGYTF.

This clone was seen repeatedly, ten times or more. This chain uses TRBV2 with TRBJ2-2; D tentatively reads TRBD1 or TRBD2 (5 bases each). V lost 5 bases and J 4 bases, leaving 14 bases between the germline ends. The CDR3 consists of 15 residues. Germline V gene sequence: CDR1 SNHLY, CDR2 FYNNEI. In nucleotides, the CDR3 is TGTGCCAGCAGTCCCGGGACCGGCGGCACCGGGGAGCTGTTTTTT. This codes for CASSPGTGGTGELFF.

V is TRBV19 and J is TRBJ2-1; the match to TRBD1 covers 8 bases. The CDR3 is 15 residues long. V lost 4 bases, J lost 4 bases, and 6 bases stayed unmatched. Germline V CDR1 and CDR2: LNHDA, SQIVND (reference sequence). The CDR3 region is CASSSFGQGYNEQFF. The CDR3 DNA follows: TGTGCCAGTAGTAGCTTCGGACAGGGATACAATGAGCAGTTCTTC.

The chain carries TRBV5-1 and TRBJ2-3; no clear D gene. Germline V gene lookup returns CDR1 SGHRS and CDR2 YFSETQ. This CDR3 has 15 amino acids. The germline V and J ends were trimmed by 4 bases and 3 bases, with 15 bases remaining between them. CDR3 sequence (DNA): TGCGCCAGCAGCCCCCAACGGCGGCGGACAGATACGCAGTATTTT. This codes for CASSPQRRRTDTQYF.

The V call is TRBV11-2, the J call TRBJ2-1, with 7 bases lining up with TRBD2. In germline, CDR1 is SGHAT, CDR2 FQNNGV. Unmatched junction bases numbered 3, after V lost 1 base and J lost 3 bases. This CDR3 region has 15 residues. This chain's CDR3 is CASSLGGSSYNEQFF. Here the CDR3 DNA reads TGTGCCAGCAGCTTAGGCGGGAGTAGCTACAATGAGCAGTTCTTC.

This clone occurred a few times. The rearrangement links TRBV5-1 to TRBJ2-7, with 9 bases matching TRBD1. Germline CDR1 reads SGHRS; CDR2 reads YFSETQ. The CDR3 contains 16 residues. J gave up 3 bases and V 0 bases, and 7 bases lay outside the gene matches. DNA of the CDR3: TGCGCCAGCAGCTTGGAGGGGACAGGGAGTATCTACGAGCAGTACTTC. Encoded protein: CASSLEGTGSIYEQYF.